This T cell receptor beta chain was sequenced in a study of shared clonotypes between healthy human individuals. About the research overall: CD4 naive cells filled three plates per donor, CD4 memory three, CD8 naive two and CD8 memory one. Study-wide points: Represented diversity, genetic and exposure-history alike, was limited by few donors. Among non-shared clonotypes, generation probabilities were lower than among those shared by all four donors.

As to this clone: Its target is unknown.

The CDR3 spans 16 residues. With 0 bases clipped from V and 5 bases from J, the junction kept 7 bases outside the gene matches. Looked up from germline, CDR1 is MDHEN and CDR2 is SYDVKM. Selected positively for CCR7 and CD45RO-negative, naive CD8 cells excluded terminally differentiated effector memory CD45RA+ cells. The study ran the assay at deep level. TCRdb keeps only in-frame clones here, not all; method: immunoSEQ multiplex PCR. The table includes approximately 740,000 clones, roughly 92% detected once. The receptor comes from a man between 25 and 39 years old in good health. Specimen: naive CD8+ T cells sorted from blood. The chain recombines TRBV28 with TRBJ2-5, with TRBD2 identical over 9 bases. CDR3 in amino acids: CASSLWREGRRETQYF. The CDR3 coding sequence is TGTGCCAGCAGTTTATGGCGGGAGGGCCGGCGGGAGACCCAGTACTTC.